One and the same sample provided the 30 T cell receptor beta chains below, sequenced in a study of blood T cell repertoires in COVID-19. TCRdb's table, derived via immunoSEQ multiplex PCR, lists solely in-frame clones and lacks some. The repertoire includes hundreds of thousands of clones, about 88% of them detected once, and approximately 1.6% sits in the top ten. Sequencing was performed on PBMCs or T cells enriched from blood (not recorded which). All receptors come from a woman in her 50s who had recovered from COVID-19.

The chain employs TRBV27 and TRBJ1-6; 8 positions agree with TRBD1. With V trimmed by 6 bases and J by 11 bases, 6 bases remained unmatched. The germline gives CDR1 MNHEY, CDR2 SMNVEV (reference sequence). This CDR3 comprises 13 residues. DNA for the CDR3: TGTGCCAGCAGCGACAGGGGAGTGGCACCCCTCCACTTT. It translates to CASSDRGVAPLHF.

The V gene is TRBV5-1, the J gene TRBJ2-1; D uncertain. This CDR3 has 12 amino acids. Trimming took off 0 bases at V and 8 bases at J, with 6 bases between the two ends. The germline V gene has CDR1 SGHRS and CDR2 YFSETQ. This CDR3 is CASSLGAYEQFF. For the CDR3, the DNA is TGCGCCAGCAGCTTGGGGGCATATGAGCAGTTCTTC.

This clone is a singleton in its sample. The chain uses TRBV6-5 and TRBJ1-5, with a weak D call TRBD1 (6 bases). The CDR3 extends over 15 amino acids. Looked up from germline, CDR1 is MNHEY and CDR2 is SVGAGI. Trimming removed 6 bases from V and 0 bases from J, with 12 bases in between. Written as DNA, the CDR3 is TGTGCCAGCAGAACGACAGGAGATAGCAATCAGCCCCAGCATTTT. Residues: CASRTTGDSNQPQHF.

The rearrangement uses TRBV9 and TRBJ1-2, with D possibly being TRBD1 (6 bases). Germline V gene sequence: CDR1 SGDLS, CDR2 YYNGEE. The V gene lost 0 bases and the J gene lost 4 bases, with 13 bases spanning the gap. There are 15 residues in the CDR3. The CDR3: CASSVDTGLGYGYTF. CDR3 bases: TGTGCCAGCAGCGTAGACACAGGGCTCGGCTATGGCTACACCTTC.

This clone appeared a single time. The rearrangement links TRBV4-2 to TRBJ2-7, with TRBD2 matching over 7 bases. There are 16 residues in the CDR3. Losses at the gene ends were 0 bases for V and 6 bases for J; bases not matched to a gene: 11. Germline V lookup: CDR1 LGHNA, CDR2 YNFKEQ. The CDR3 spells CASSQDAGLLLPEQYF. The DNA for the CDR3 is TGTGCCAGCAGCCAAGACGCGGGACTACTTTTACCCGAGCAGTACTTC.

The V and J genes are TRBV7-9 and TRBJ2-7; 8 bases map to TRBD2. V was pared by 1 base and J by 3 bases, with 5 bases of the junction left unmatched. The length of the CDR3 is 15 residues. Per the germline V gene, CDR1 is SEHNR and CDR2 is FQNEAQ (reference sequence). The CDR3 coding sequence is TGTGCCAGCAGCTTAGGGGGTAGCGGGATCTACGAGCAGTACTTC. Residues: CASSLGGSGIYEQYF.

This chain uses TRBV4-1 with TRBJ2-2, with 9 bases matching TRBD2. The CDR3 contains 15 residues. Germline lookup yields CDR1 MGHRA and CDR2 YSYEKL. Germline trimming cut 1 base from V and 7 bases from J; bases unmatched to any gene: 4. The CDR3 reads CASSQGRLAVGELFF. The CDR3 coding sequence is TGCGCCAGCAGCCAAGGCCGACTAGCGGTCGGGGAGCTGTTTTTT.

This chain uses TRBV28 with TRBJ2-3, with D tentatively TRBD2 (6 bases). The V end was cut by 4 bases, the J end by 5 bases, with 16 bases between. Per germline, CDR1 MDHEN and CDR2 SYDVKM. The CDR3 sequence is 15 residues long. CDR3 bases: TGTGCCAGCAGTTCCGGCGGGATAAGGGGAGATACGCAGTATTTT. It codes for CASSSGGIRGDTQYF.

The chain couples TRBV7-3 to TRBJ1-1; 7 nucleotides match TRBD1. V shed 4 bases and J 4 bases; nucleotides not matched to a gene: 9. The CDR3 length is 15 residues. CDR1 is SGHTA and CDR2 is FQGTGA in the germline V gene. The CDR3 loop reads CASSSLAGGSTEAFF. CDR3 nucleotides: TGTGCCAGCAGCTCGTTGGCAGGGGGTTCCACTGAAGCTTTCTTT.

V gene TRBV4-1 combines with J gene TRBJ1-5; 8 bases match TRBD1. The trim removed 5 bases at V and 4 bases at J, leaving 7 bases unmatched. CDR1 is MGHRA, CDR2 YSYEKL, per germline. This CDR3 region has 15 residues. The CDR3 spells CASSYDRGVNQPQHF. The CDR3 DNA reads TGCGCCAGCAGCTATGACAGGGGCGTTAATCAGCCCCAGCATTTT.

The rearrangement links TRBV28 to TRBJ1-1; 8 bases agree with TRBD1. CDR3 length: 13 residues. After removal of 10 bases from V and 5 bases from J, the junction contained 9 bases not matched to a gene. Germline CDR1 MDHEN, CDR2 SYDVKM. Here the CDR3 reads CATEQGGGTEAFF. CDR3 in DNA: TGTGCCACGGAACAGGGGGGAGGGACTGAAGCTTTCTTT.

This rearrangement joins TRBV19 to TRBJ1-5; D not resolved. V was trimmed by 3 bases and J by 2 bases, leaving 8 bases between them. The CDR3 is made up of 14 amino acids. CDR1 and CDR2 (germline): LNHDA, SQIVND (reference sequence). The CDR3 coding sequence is TGTGCCAGTAGTATTTTCACAGGCAATCAGCCCCAGCATTTT. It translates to CASSIFTGNQPQHF.

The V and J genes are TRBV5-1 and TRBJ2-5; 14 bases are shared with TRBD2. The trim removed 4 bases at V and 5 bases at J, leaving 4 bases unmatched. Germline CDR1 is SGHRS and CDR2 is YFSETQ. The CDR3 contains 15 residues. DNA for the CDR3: TGCGCCAGCAGCCTGGGGACTAGCGGGAGTGAGACCCAGTACTTC. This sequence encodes CASSLGTSGSETQYF.

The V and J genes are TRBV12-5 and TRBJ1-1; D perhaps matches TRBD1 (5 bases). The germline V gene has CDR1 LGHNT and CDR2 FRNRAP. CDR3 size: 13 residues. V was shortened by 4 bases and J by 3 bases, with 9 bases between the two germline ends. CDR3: CASGSGGYTEAFF. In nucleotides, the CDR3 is TGTGCTAGTGGTTCGGGGGGTTACACTGAAGCTTTCTTT.

CDR3 bases: TGTGCCATCAGTGAGTCTGAGGGCACGTGGGTACAGCAGTACTTC. Its protein is CAISESEGTWVQQYF. This sequence joins TRBV10-3 and TRBJ2-7; maybe TRBD2 (5 bases). The CDR3 consists of 15 residues. Deletions cut 0 bases from V and 8 bases from J, with 17 bases between. CDR1 is ENHRY, CDR2 SYGVKD, per germline.

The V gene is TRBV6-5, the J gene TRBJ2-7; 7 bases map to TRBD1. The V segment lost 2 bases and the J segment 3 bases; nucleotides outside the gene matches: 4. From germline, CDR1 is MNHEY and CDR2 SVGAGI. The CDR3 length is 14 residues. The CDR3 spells CASSYTRDSYEQYF. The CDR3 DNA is TGTGCCAGCAGTTACACTCGGGACAGCTACGAGCAGTACTTC.

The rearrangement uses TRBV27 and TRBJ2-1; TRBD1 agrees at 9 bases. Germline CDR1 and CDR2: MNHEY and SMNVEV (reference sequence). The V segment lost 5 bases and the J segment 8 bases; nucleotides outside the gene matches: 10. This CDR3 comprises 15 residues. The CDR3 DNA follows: TGTGCCAGCAGTACACAGGGGGCCGGAAACCATGAGCAGTTCTTC. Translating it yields CASSTQGAGNHEQFF.

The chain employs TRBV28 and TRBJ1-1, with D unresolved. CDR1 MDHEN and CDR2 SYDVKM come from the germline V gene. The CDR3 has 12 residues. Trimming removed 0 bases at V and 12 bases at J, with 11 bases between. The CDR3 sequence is CASSLWQESTFF. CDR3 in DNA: TGTGCCAGCAGTTTATGGCAGGAATCTACTTTCTTT.

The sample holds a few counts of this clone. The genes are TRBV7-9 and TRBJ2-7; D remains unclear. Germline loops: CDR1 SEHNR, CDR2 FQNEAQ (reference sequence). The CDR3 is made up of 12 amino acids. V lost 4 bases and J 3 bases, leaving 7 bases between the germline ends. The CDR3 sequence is CASSSNYYEQYF. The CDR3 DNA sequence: TGTGCCAGCAGCTCAAACTACTACGAGCAGTACTTC.

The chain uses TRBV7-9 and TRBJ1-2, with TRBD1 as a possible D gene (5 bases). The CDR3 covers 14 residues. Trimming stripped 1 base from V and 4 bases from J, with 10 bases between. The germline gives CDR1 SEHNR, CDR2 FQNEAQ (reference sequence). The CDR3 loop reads CASSLDWTLYGYTF. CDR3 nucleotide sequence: TGTGCCAGCAGCTTAGACTGGACACTCTATGGCTACACCTTC.

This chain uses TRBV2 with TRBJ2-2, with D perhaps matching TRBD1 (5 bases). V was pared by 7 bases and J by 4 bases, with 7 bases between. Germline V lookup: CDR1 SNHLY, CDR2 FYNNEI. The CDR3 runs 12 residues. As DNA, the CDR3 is TGTGCCAGCAACCAGGGCACCGGGGAGCTGTTTTTT. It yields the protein CASNQGTGELFF.

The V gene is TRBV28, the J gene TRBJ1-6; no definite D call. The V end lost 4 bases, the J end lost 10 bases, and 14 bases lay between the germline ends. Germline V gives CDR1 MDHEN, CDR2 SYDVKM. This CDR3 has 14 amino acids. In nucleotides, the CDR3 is TGTGCCAGCAGTTACGGGGAGGGCCAATCACCCCTCCACTTT. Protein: CASSYGEGQSPLHF. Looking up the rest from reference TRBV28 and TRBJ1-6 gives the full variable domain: DVKVTQSSRYLVKRTGEKVFLECVQDMDHENMFWYRQDPGLGLRLIYFSYDVKMKEKGDIPEGYSVSREKKERFSLILESASTNQTSMYLCASSYGEGQSPLHFGNGTRLTVT.

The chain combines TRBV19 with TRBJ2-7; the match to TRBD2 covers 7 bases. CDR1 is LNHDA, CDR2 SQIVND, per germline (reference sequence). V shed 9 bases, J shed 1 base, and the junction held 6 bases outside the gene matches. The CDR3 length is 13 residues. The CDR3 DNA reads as TGTGCCAGCAGCGGGAAACGATCCTACGAGCAGTACTTC. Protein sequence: CASSGKRSYEQYF.

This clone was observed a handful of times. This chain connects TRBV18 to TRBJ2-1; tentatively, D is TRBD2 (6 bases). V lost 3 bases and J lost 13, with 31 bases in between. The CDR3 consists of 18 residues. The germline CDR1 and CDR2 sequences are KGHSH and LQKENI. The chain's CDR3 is CASSPSPGESAASSFQFF. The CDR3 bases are TGTGCCAGCTCACCTTCCCCGGGAGAAAGCGCCGCCTCCTCATTTCAGTTCTTC.

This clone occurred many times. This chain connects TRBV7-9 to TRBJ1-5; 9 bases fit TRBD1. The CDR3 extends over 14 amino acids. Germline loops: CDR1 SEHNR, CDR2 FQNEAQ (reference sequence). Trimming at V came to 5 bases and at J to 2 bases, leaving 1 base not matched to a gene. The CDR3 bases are TGTGCCAGCAGCGGGACAGGGCGCAATCAGCCCCAGCATTTT. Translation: CASSGTGRNQPQHF.

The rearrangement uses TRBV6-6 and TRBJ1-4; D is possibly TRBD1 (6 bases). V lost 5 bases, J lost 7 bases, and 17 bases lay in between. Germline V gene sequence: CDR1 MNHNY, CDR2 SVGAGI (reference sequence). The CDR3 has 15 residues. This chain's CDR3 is CASSTPGTSAEKLFF. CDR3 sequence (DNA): TGTGCCAGCAGTACCCCCGGGACATCAGCTGAAAAACTGTTTTTT.

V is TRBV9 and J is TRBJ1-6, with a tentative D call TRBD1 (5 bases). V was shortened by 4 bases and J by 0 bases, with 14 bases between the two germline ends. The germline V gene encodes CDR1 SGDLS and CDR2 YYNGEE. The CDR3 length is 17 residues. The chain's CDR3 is CASSYRPGVSYNSPLHF. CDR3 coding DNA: TGTGCCAGCAGCTACCGCCCGGGGGTCTCCTATAATTCACCCCTCCACTTT.

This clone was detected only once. The DNA for the CDR3 is TGTGCCTGGAGTGAGGGGCTTGGCAATCAGCCCCAGCATTTT. This codes for CAWSEGLGNQPQHF. The chain links TRBV30 to TRBJ1-5, with a tentative D call TRBD1 (5 bases). CDR1 and CDR2 from the germline V gene are GTSNPN and SVGIG (reference sequence). V shed 1 base and J shed 2 bases, with 9 bases lying between them. This CDR3 has 14 residues.

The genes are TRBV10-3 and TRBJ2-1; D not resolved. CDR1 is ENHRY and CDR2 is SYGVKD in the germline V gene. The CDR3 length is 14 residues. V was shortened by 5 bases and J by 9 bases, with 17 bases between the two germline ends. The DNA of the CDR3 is TGTGCCATCAGTACATACCGAATGCATATTGAGCAGTTCTTC. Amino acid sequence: CAISTYRMHIEQFF.

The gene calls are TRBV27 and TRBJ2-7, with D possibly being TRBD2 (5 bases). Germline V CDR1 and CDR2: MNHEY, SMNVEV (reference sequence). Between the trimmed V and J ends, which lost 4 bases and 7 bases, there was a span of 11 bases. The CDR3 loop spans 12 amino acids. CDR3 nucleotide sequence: TGTGCCAGCAGTTATCCGGGAAAGGAGCAGTACTTC. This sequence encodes CASSYPGKEQYF.